What follows is one T cell receptor beta chain and its context. This entry is derived from a study of T cells after yellow fever vaccination. Trimming took off 5 bases at V and 7 bases at J, with 24 bases between the two ends. The CDR3 contains 17 residues. Germline assignment: CDR1 SGHVS and CDR2 FNYEAQ. UMIs and a universal primer site were added when TCR cDNA was made by 5'RACE template switching. One entry per CDR3 protein, called by TCRdb with MiXCR from the 5' RACE reads. The data hold over 150,000 distinct CDR3 sequences, with approximately 6% observed a single time. This chain links TRBV7-6 with TRBJ2-1, with a possible D match to TRBD2 (6 bases). The clonotype was recovered from a man aged 18 to 29 who received the YFV17D yellow fever vaccine. The material sequenced was CD4+ T cells sorted from PBMCs, taken on the day of the first yellow fever vaccination. The CDR3 nucleotides read TGTGCCAGCAGCCGGCGGTATGGGGCGGGGAGGTCTAATGAGCAGTTCTTC. Its protein product is CASSRRYGAGRSNEQFF.